Below, 32 T cell receptor beta chains from the same sample are listed, as sequenced in a study of blood T cell repertoires in COVID-19. Libraries were prepared by immunoSEQ multiplex PCR; TCRdb keeps only in-frame clonotypes and omits some of them. This table holds around 47,000 clones, about 83% found once. The sample comprised peripheral blood. The origin of the receptors is a man between 65 and 85 years old with active COVID-19.

This chain connects TRBV2 to TRBJ1-1; 8 positions agree with TRBD1. The germline CDR1 and CDR2 sequences are SNHLY and FYNNEI. J was trimmed by 0 bases and V by 7 bases; bases with no gene match: 4. CDR3 length equals 14 residues. CDR3 sequence (DNA): TGTGCCAGCATAAAGGACAGGGTGAACACTGAAGCTTTCTTT. It yields the protein CASIKDRVNTEAFF. The variable domain in full, with the rest retrieved from reference TRBV2 and TRBJ1-1, is EPEVTQTPSHQVTQMGQEVILRCVPISNHLYFYWYRQILGQKVEFLVSFYNNEISEKSEIFDDQFSVERPDGSNFTLKIRSTKLEDSAMYFCASIKDRVNTEAFFGQGTRLTVV.

The CDR3 coding sequence is TGTGCCAGCAGCCAAGATTACAGGGGGATAGAGACCCAGTACTTC. Amino acids: CASSQDYRGIETQYF. The chain uses TRBV3-1 (or the pseudogene TRBV3-2) and TRBJ2-5, with TRBD1 identical over 8 bases. Germline trimming cut 0 bases from V and 4 bases from J; bases unmatched to any gene: 4. The CDR3 covers 15 residues. In germline, CDR1 is LGHDT, CDR2 YNNKEL (reference sequence).

V gene TRBV9 combines with J gene TRBJ2-3; 9 positions match TRBD2. Looked up from germline, CDR1 is SGDLS and CDR2 is YYNGEE. Trimming took 0 bases from V and 3 from J; bases not matched to a gene: 11. This CDR3 has 18 amino acids. CDR3 amino acids: CASSVGLAGGLGTDTQYF. As DNA, the CDR3 is TGTGCCAGCAGCGTAGGCTTGGCGGGGGGGCTAGGTACAGATACGCAGTATTTT.

This chain links TRBV5-6 with TRBJ2-2, with 8 bases lining up with TRBD2. Germline V gene data show CDR1 as SGHDT and CDR2 as YYEEEE. This CDR3 spans 16 amino acids. The V and J ends lost 3 bases and 1 base, in that order; junction bases with no gene match: 5. The CDR3 sequence: CASSWKSGRNTGELFF. The CDR3 DNA reads as TGTGCCAGCAGCTGGAAGAGCGGGAGGAACACCGGGGAGCTGTTTTTT.

The J gene is TRBJ1-1, the V gene TRBV7-2; 9 bases fit TRBD1. The J segment lost 4 bases and the V segment lost 3 bases, leaving 12 bases of the junction unmatched. Germline V CDR1 and CDR2: SGHTA, FQGNSA. CDR3 size: 17 residues. The CDR3: CASSFIRVTGGRTEAFF. CDR3 nucleotides: TGTGCCAGCAGCTTCATTAGAGTGACAGGGGGGCGCACTGAAGCTTTCTTT.

This clone showed up just once. The chain employs TRBV6-5 and TRBJ2-7; possibly TRBD2 for D (5 bases). This CDR3 is built from 15 residues. Germline lookup yields CDR1 MNHEY and CDR2 SVGAGI. The V end lost 0 bases, the J end lost 6 bases, and 15 bases lay between the germline ends. The CDR3 protein is CASSYSSGWLSEQYF. The CDR3 nucleotides are TGTGCCAGCAGTTACTCGAGCGGTTGGCTCTCCGAGCAGTACTTC.

The chain is built from TRBV18 and TRBJ2-7, with a weak D call TRBD2 (6 bases). V dropped 2 bases and J dropped 1 base, with 15 bases sitting between them. CDR1 is KGHSH and CDR2 is LQKENI in the germline V gene. This CDR3 spans 16 amino acids. This chain's CDR3 is CASSPGAGLSSYEQYF. CDR3 nucleotides: TGTGCCAGCTCACCAGGTGCGGGACTTTCATCCTACGAGCAGTACTTC.

This rearrangement joins TRBV19 to TRBJ1-2, with 9 positions matching TRBD1. Unmatched junction bases numbered 10, after V lost 0 bases and J lost 2 bases. This CDR3 spans 18 amino acids. Germline CDR1 and CDR2: LNHDA and SQIVND (reference sequence). For the CDR3, the DNA is TGTGCCAGTAGTATAGATCGAGGGACAGGGACAGAAAACTATGGCTACACCTTC. Protein: CASSIDRGTGTENYGYTF.

Notes on this clone: A read error may produce the germline difference seen at one junction end. V is TRBV2 and J is TRBJ2-3; TRBD2 matches at 9 bases. CDR3 length equals 19 residues. Germline loops: CDR1 SNHLY, CDR2 FYNNEI. In DNA, the CDR3 is TGTGCCAGCAGAGAAGGAGGTAGCGGGGGTATTTCTAGCACAGATACGCAGTATTTT. The encoded protein is CASREGGSGGISSTDTQYF.

The chain uses TRBV25-1 and TRBJ2-5; 7 bases line up with TRBD2. In germline, CDR1 is MGHDK, CDR2 SYGVNS. This CDR3 has 13 residues. V shed 8 bases, J shed 5 bases, and the junction held 8 bases outside the gene matches. CDR3 in DNA: TGTGCCAGCGGGAGAGCGGGGCAGGAGACCCAGTACTTC. This sequence encodes CASGRAGQETQYF.

The rearrangement links TRBV5-1 to TRBJ1-2, with D maybe TRBD1 (6 bases). Germline lookup yields CDR1 SGHRS and CDR2 YFSETQ. The CDR3 loop spans 14 amino acids. The V and J ends lost 2 bases and 2 bases respectively, with 10 bases between them. In DNA, the CDR3 is TGCGCCAGCAGCTTTGGTCAGGGGAACTATGGCTACACCTTC. Protein sequence: CASSFGQGNYGYTF. Combining the CDR3 with reference TRBV5-1 and TRBJ1-2 gives the whole variable domain KAGVTQTPRYLIKTRGQQVTLSCSPISGHRSVSWYQQTPGQGLQFLFEYFSETQRNKGNFPGRFSGRQFSNSRSEMNVSTLELGDSALYLCASSFGQGNYGYTFGSGTRLTVV.

This chain connects TRBV7-2 to TRBJ2-5, with TRBD1 matching over 8 bases. Trimming took 5 bases from V and 5 from J; bases not matched to a gene: 10. Germline CDR1 SGHTA, CDR2 FQGNSA. The CDR3 contains 15 residues. CDR3: CASSPWIRGLETQYF. As DNA, the CDR3 is TGTGCCAGCAGCCCATGGATCAGGGGGCTGGAGACCCAGTACTTC.

This clone is labeled as large. The chain has TRBV2 and TRBJ2-3; D might be TRBD2 (6 bases). Trimming stripped 8 bases from V and 2 bases from J, with 23 bases between. This CDR3 is built from 17 residues. CDR1 is SNHLY and CDR2 is FYNNEI in the germline V gene. The CDR3 sequence: CASEASGVLGATDTQYF. The DNA for the CDR3 is TGTGCCAGCGAGGCCTCGGGGGTGCTAGGGGCCACAGATACGCAGTATTTT.

As to this clone: The junction does not match germline at one end; this may be a read error. The J gene is TRBJ2-7, the V gene TRBV2; D perhaps matches TRBD2 (6 bases). This CDR3 has 12 residues. Germline CDR1 is SNHLY and CDR2 is FYNNEI. The CDR3 is CASSEWPVEGDF. The DNA for the CDR3 is TGTGCCAGCAGTGAATGGCCCGTGGAGGGCGACTTC.

The chain links TRBV7-9 to TRBJ2-7, with 10 bases lining up with TRBD1. The CDR3 totals 12 residues. Germline CDR1 SEHNR, CDR2 FQNEAQ (reference sequence). Trimming removed 5 bases from V and 6 bases from J; junction bases left unmatched: 1. In DNA form, the CDR3 reads TGTGCCAGCAGCAGGGACAGGGGCGAGCAGTACTTC. Translating it yields CASSRDRGEQYF. Using reference TRBV7-9 and TRBJ2-7 for the parts outside the CDR3, the full variable domain is DTGVSQNPRHKITKRGQNVTFRCDPISEHNRLYWYRQTLGQGPEFLTYFQNEAQLEKSRLLSDRFSAERPKGSFSTLEIQRTEQGDSAMYLCASSRDRGEQYFGPGTRLTVT.

CDR3 sequence: CASSQEGARGSSPLHF. CDR3 coding DNA: TGCGCCAGCAGCCAAGAAGGTGCGAGGGGGAGCTCACCCCTCCACTTT. The rearrangement joins TRBV4-3 to TRBJ1-6, with a tentative D call TRBD1 (6 bases). Germline V lookup: CDR1 LGHNA, CDR2 YSLEER. This CDR3 spans 16 amino acids. V was cut by 0 bases and J by 10 bases, with 16 bases left in between.

V usage is TRBV11-3 and J usage is TRBJ2-7; D is possibly TRBD1 (6 bases). The CDR3 length is 17 residues. V lost 5 bases, J lost 3 bases, and 23 bases lay in between. Germline V gene lookup returns CDR1 SGHNT and CDR2 YENEEA. CDR3 coding DNA: TGTGCCAGCAGCCCCTTTTTCGGGGCAGGGGATCGCTACGAGCAGTACTTC. It codes for CASSPFFGAGDRYEQYF.

The chain uses TRBV12-3 or TRBV12-4 and TRBJ1-1; D gene ambiguous. Trimming cost V 6 bases and J 2 bases, with 10 bases left between them. The CDR3 sequence is 13 residues long. CDR3 in DNA: TGTGCCAGCAGCCACGACACTAACACTGAAGCTTTCTTT. It translates to CASSHDTNTEAFF.

The chain carries TRBV19 and TRBJ2-3; the D gene is possibly TRBD2 (5 bases). Germline V gene sequence: CDR1 LNHDA, CDR2 SQIVND (reference sequence). The CDR3 is 14 residues long. The ends were cut back, 6 bases at V and 1 base at J, with 11 bases in the middle. CDR3: CASRKDGGTDTQYF. The CDR3 region has the DNA TGTGCCAGTAGAAAGGACGGGGGCACAGATACGCAGTATTTT.

The chain links TRBV3-1 (or the pseudogene TRBV3-2) to TRBJ1-2; unclear D gene. Germline assignment: CDR1 LGHDT and CDR2 YNNKEL (reference sequence). The CDR3 extends over 14 amino acids. The ends were cut back, 3 bases at V and 1 base at J, with 9 bases in the middle. In DNA, the CDR3 is TGTGCCAGCAGCCACCGGGGAAATAACTATGGCTACACCTTC. As protein: CASSHRGNNYGYTF.

The chain is built from TRBV7-2 and TRBJ2-2; a possible D gene is TRBD1 (6 bases). V was shortened by 6 bases and J by 1 base, with 12 bases between the two germline ends. Germline values: CDR1 SGHTA, CDR2 FQGNSA. The CDR3 is 15 amino acids. Written as DNA, the CDR3 is TGTGCCAGCAGTCCCGACAGGCTGAACACCGGGGAGCTGTTTTTT. This translates into CASSPDRLNTGELFF.

The V gene is TRBV6-5, the J gene TRBJ2-7, with 9 bases aligning to TRBD1. Germline CDR1 is MNHEY and CDR2 is SVGAGI. V trimming: 8 bases; J trimming: 0 bases; junction bases outside the gene matches: 2. The CDR3 has 13 residues. Here the CDR3 reads CASGTGSSYEQYF. The CDR3 DNA is TGTGCCAGCGGGACAGGGAGCTCCTACGAGCAGTACTTC.

This chain connects TRBV30 to TRBJ1-2, with 9 bases lining up with TRBD1. Trimming took 4 bases from V and 4 from J; bases not matched to a gene: 4. CDR1 and CDR2 (germline): GTSNPN, SVGIG (reference sequence). The CDR3 contains 13 residues. CDR3 in amino acids: CAWIRDRVYGYTF. As DNA, the CDR3 is TGTGCCTGGATCCGGGACAGGGTCTATGGCTACACCTTC.

The gene calls are TRBV7-9 and TRBJ2-7; D gene uncertain. CDR1 and CDR2 (germline): SEHNR, FQNEAQ (reference sequence). The CDR3 spans 14 residues. Trimming took 3 bases from V and 0 from J, leaving 9 bases between them. The CDR3 DNA is TGTGCCAGCAGCTTTTCGAGTAACTCCTACGAGCAGTACTTC. This gives the protein CASSFSSNSYEQYF.

The chain combines TRBV12-3 or TRBV12-4 with TRBJ2-3, with D possibly matching TRBD2 (5 bases). This CDR3 region has 12 residues. Trimming cost V 8 bases and J 10 bases, with 16 bases left between them. The CDR3 coding sequence is TGTGCCAGCTTAAGGTGGGCTAGCCCGCAGTATTTT. This gives the protein CASLRWASPQYF.

The gene calls are TRBV2 and TRBJ2-5, with 9 bases fitting TRBD2. Germline values: CDR1 SNHLY, CDR2 FYNNEI. Germline trimming cut 2 bases from V and 3 bases from J; bases unmatched to any gene: 7. The CDR3 has 16 residues. The CDR3 spells CASSERALAGKETQYF. The DNA for the CDR3 is TGTGCCAGCAGTGAACGGGCTCTAGCGGGGAAAGAGACCCAGTACTTC. The whole variable domain, remainder taken from reference TRBV2 and TRBJ2-5, is EPEVTQTPSHQVTQMGQEVILRCVPISNHLYFYWYRQILGQKVEFLVSFYNNEISEKSEIFDDQFSVERPDGSNFTLKIRSTKLEDSAMYFCASSERALAGKETQYFGPGTRLLVL.

The chain links TRBV7-9 to TRBJ1-2; TRBD1 matches 7 bases. This CDR3 spans 14 amino acids. Germline CDR1 is SEHNR and CDR2 is FQNEAQ (reference sequence). J was trimmed by 4 bases and V by 2 bases; bases with no gene match: 4. The CDR3 DNA follows: TGTGCCAGCAGCTTAAAGGGGGCTGGCTATGGCTACACCTTC. Protein: CASSLKGAGYGYTF.

V usage is TRBV3-1 (or the pseudogene TRBV3-2) and J usage is TRBJ1-1, with a possible D match to TRBD1 (5 bases). V gave up 5 bases and J gave up 11 bases, with 21 bases separating them. The CDR3 has 14 amino acids. In germline, CDR1 is LGHDT, CDR2 YNNKEL (reference sequence). CDR3 protein: CASSFLQGTEFAFF. CDR3 DNA: TGTGCCAGCAGCTTTTTGCAGGGAACAGAGTTTGCTTTCTTT.

This rearrangement joins TRBV6-5 to TRBJ1-2; 7 nucleotides align to TRBD1. Germline V gives CDR1 MNHEY, CDR2 SVGAGI. After removal of 10 bases from V and 0 bases from J, the junction contained 5 bases not matched to a gene. The length of the CDR3 is 13 residues. This CDR3 is CATADRPNYGYTF. CDR3 bases: TGTGCCACCGCGGACAGGCCTAACTATGGCTACACCTTC.

This clone was seen a single time. The chain joins TRBV7-2 to TRBJ2-2; D is undetermined. Germline V CDR1 and CDR2: SGHTA, FQGNSA. CDR3 length equals 12 residues. V was trimmed by 5 bases and J by 7 bases, leaving 8 bases between them. CDR3 nucleotide sequence: TGTGCCAGCAGCCTTTCCGGCGGGGAGCTGTTTTTT. Translation: CASSLSGGELFF.

The CDR3 nucleotides read TGTGCCAGCAGTGAACAGGTCCCGTCTTCCTCTGGAAACACCATATATTTT. Protein product: CASSEQVPSSSGNTIYF. This chain connects TRBV6-1 to TRBJ1-3, with D unresolved. The V gene's germline CDR1 is MNHNS and CDR2 SASEGT. The CDR3 is 17 residues long. V lost 2 bases, J lost 0 bases, and 14 bases lay in between.

This clone occurred a few times. This chain joins TRBV4-2 and TRBJ2-1; the D gene is possibly TRBD2 (6 bases). The ends were cut back, 0 bases at V and 2 bases at J, with 14 bases in the middle. CDR3 length equals 17 residues. Germline V gives CDR1 LGHNA, CDR2 YNFKEQ. CDR3 region: CASSQEVMDYPYNEQFF. The CDR3 bases are TGTGCCAGCAGCCAAGAGGTCATGGACTATCCCTACAATGAGCAGTTCTTC.